Sequencing of this T cell receptor beta chain was carried out in a study of identical twins. With V trimmed by 6 bases and J by 3 bases, 1 base remained unmatched. The CDR3 length is 12 residues. TCRdb reprocessed the 5' RACE reads via MiXCR and lists one record per CDR3 protein. This sample yields 150,000 or so distinct CDR3 sequences, of which approximately 4% are seen a single time; around 8.1% belongs to the top ten. This clonotype has ten or more counts. Sequenced sample: memory T cells sorted from blood. This chain joins TRBV12-3 or TRBV12-4 and TRBJ1-1, with 7 bases fitting TRBD1. The clonotype comes from a man aged 18-30 years in good health. DNA of the CDR3: TGTGCCAGCAGCACAGGGGACACTGAAGCTTTCTTT. As protein: CASSTGDTEAFF.